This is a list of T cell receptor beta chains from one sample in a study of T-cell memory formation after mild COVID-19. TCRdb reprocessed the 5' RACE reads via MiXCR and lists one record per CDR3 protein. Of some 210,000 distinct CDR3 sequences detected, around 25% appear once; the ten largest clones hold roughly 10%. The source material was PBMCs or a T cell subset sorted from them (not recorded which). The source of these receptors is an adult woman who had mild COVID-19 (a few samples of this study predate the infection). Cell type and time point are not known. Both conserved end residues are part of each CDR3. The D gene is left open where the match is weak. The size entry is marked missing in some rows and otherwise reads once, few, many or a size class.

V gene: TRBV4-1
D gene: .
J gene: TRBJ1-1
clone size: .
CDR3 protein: CASSQDPEGGTEAFF
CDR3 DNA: TGCGCCAGCAGCCAAGATCCTGAGGGGGGCACTGAAGCTTTCTTT

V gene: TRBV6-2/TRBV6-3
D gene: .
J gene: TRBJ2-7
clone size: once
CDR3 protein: CASSPPETPPYEQYF
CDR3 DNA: TGTGCCAGCAGTCCCCCCGAGACACCACCCTACGAGCAGTACTTC

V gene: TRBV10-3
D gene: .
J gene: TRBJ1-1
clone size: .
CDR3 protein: CARSGQLNTEAFF
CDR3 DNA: TGTGCCAGGTCGGGACAACTGAACACTGAAGCTTTCTTT

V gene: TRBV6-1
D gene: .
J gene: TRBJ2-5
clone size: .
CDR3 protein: CASSERERETQYF
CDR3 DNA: TGTGCCAGCAGTGAAAGAGAGCGAGAGACCCAGTACTTC

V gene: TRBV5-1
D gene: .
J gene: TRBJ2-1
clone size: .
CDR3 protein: CASSAGQINNEQFF
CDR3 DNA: TGCGCCAGCAGCGCGGGACAGATTAACAATGAGCAGTTCTTC

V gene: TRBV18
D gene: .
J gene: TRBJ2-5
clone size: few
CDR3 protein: CASSPGKQETQYF
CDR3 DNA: TGTGCCAGCTCACCAGGCAAGCAAGAGACCCAGTACTTC

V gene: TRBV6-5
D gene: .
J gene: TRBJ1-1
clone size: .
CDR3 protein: CASSYSGGLNTEAFF
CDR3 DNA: TGTGCCAGCAGTTACAGCGGCGGATTGAACACTGAAGCTTTCTTT

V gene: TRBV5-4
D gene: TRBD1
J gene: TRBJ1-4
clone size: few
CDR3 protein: CASSLGQGGNEKLFF
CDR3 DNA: TGTGCCAGCAGCTTGGGACAGGGAGGCAATGAAAAACTGTTTTTT

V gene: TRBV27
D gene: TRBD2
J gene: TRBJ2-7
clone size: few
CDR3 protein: CASRGLESYEQYF
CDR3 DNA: TGTGCCAGCAGAGGACTAGAATCCTACGAGCAGTACTTC

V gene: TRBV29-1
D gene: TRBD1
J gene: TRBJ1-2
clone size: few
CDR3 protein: CSVEAVGQGYSGYTF
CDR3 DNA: TGCAGCGTTGAAGCCGTGGGACAGGGCTATTCTGGCTACACCTTC